Listed here is a single T cell receptor (beta chain). The data stem from a study of blood T cells in healthy people across ages. A second roughly 6 to 12 cycle PCR used barcoded and J-beta primers. MiXCR, run by TCRdb on the 5' RACE reads, gives a single entry per CDR3 protein. The table shows fewer than 1,200,000 distinct CDR3 sequences, with almost 25% occurring only once. The CDR3 is 14 amino acids. V was shortened by 6 bases and J by 3 bases, with 13 bases between the two germline ends. CDR1 MNHEY and CDR2 SMNVEV come from the germline V gene (reference sequence). A further study also used this sample, focusing on T cells of mothers and their children. That publication notes: For unrelated pairs as for related ones, thymic selection shapes TCR recombination output similarly.

Sequencing was done on a sample of blood. V usage is TRBV27 and J usage is TRBJ2-3; possibly TRBD1 for D (6 bases). The TCR originated in a girl aged 2-9 years in good health. CDR3 loop: CASSPGQMTDTQYF. As DNA, the CDR3 is TGTGCCAGCAGCCCCGGACAGATGACAGATACGCAGTATTTT.